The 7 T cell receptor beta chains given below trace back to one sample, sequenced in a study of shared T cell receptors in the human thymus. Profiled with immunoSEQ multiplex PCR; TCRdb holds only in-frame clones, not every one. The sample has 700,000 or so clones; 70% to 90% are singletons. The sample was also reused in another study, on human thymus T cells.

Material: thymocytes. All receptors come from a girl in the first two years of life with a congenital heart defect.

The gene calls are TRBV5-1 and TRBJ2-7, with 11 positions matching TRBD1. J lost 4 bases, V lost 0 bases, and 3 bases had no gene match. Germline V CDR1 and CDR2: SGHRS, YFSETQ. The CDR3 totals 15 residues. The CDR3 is CASSLEGTGGYEQYF. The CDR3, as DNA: TGCGCCAGCAGCTTGGAAGGGACAGGGGGTTACGAGCAGTACTTC.

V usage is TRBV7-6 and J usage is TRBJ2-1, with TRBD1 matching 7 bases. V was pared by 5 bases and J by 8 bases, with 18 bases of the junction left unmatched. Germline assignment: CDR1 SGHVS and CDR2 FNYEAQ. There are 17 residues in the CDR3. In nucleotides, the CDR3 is TGTGCCAGCAGCCGATTCCCCACAGGGGATAGTTCCTATGAGCAGTTCTTC. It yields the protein CASSRFPTGDSSYEQFF.

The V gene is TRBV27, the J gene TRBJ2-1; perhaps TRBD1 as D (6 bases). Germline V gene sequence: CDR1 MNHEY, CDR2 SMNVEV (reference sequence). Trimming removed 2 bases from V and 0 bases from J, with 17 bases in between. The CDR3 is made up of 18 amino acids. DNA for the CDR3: TGTGCCAGCAGTTTAGGGTTAGGACAGTGGCACTCCTACAATGAGCAGTTCTTC. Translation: CASSLGLGQWHSYNEQFF.

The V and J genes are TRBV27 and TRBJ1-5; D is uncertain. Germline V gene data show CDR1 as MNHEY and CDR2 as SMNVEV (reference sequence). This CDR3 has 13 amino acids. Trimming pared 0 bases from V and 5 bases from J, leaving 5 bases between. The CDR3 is CASSLSYYQPQHF. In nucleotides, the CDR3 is TGTGCCAGCAGTTTATCCTACTATCAGCCCCAGCATTTT.

This CDR3 is CASSPPGQGTDTQYF. DNA for the CDR3: TGTGCCAGCAGCCCCCCGGGACAGGGAACAGATACGCAGTATTTT. The chain is built from TRBV5-4 and TRBJ2-3, with 9 bases matching TRBD1. CDR1 is SGHNT and CDR2 is YYREEE in the germline V gene (reference sequence). The CDR3 spans 15 residues. Trimming removed 4 bases from V and 3 bases from J; junction bases left unmatched: 6. Combining the CDR3 with reference TRBV5-4 and TRBJ2-3 gives the whole variable domain ETGVTQSPTHLIKTRGQQVTLRCSSQSGHNTVSWYQQALGQGPQFIFQYYREEENGRGNFPPRFSGLQFPNYSSELNVNALELDDSALYLCASSPPGQGTDTQYFGPGTRLTVL.

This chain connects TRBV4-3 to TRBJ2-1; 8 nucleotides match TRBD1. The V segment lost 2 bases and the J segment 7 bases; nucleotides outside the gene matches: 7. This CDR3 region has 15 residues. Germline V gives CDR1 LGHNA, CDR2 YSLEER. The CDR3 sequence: CASSQTQNRGNEQFF. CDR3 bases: TGCGCCAGCAGCCAAACTCAAAACAGGGGGAATGAGCAGTTCTTC.

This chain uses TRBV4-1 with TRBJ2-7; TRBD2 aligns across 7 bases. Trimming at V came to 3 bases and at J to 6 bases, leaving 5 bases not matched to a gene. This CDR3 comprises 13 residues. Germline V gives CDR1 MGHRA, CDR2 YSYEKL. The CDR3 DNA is TGCGCCAGCAGCCAGAGACTAGCTGCCGAGCAGTACTTC. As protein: CASSQRLAAEQYF.